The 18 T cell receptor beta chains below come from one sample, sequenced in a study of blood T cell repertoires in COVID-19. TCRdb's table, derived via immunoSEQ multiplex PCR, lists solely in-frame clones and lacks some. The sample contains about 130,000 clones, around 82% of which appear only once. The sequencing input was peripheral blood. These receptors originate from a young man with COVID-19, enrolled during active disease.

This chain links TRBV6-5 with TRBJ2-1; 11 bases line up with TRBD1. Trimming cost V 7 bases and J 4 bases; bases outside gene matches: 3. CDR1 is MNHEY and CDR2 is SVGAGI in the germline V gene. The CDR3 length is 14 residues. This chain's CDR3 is CASMGQGVYNEQFF. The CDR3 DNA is TGTGCCAGCATGGGACAGGGGGTTTACAATGAGCAGTTCTTC.

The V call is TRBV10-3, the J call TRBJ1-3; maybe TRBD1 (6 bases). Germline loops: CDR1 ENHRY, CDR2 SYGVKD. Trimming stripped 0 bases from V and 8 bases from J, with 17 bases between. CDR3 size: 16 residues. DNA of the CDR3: TGTGCCATCAGTGAGTCGAGGGGGACGGTGTCAGACACCATATATTTT. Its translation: CAISESRGTVSDTIYF.

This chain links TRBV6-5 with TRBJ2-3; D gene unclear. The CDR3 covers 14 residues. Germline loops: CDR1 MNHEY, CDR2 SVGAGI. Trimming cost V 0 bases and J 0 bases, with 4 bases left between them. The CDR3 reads CASSYSASTDTQYF. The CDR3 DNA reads TGTGCCAGCAGTTACTCGGCTAGCACAGATACGCAGTATTTT.

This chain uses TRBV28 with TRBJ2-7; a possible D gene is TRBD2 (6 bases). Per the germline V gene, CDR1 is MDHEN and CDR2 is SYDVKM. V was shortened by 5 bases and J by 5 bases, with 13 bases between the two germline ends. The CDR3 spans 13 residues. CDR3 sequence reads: CASSRRLVDEQYF. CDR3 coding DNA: TGTGCCAGCAGTCGCCGACTAGTGGACGAGCAGTACTTC.

Here the CDR3 reads CASSPGTVNPVREKLFF. For the CDR3, the DNA is TGTGCCAGCAGCCCGGGGACAGTCAACCCGGTCAGGGAAAAACTGTTTTTT. The rearrangement joins TRBV7-9 to TRBJ1-4; 7 bases agree with TRBD1. Unmatched junction bases numbered 17, after V lost 5 bases and J lost 8 bases. The CDR3 is 17 amino acids. CDR1 and CDR2 (germline): SEHNR, FQNEAQ (reference sequence).

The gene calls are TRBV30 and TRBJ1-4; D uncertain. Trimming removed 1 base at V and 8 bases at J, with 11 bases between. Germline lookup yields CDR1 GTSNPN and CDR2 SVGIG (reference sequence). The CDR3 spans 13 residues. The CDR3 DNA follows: TGTGCCTGGAGTGCCCGTGCGGGGGAAAAACTGTTTTTT. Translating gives CAWSARAGEKLFF. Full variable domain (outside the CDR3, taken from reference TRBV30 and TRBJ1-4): SQTIHQWPATLVQPVGSPLSLECTVEGTSNPNLYWYRQAAGRGLQLLFYSVGIGQISSEVPQNLSASRPQDRQFILSSKKLLLSDSGFYLCAWSARAGEKLFFGSGTQLSVL.

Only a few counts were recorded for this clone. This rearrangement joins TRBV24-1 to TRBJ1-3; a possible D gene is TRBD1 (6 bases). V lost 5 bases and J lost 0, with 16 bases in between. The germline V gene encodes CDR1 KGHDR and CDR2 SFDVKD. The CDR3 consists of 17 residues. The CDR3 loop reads CATSALRQAPSGNTIYF. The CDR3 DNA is TGTGCCACCAGTGCACTCCGACAGGCCCCCTCTGGAAACACCATATATTTT.

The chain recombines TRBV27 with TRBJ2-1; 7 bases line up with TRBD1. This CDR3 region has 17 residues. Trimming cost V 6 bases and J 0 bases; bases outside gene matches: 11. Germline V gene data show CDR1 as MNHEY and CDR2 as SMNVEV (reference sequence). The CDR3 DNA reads TGTGCCAGCAGCATTGGGACAGTGATGAGCTCCTACAATGAGCAGTTCTTC. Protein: CASSIGTVMSSYNEQFF.

CDR3 region: CSARPGLITDTQYF. CDR3 coding DNA: TGCAGCGCCCGACCGGGACTTATCACAGATACGCAGTATTTT. V gene TRBV29-1 combines with J gene TRBJ2-3; perhaps TRBD2 as D (6 bases). The CDR3 totals 14 residues. The germline CDR1 and CDR2 sequences are SQVTM and ANQGSEA. V lost 7 bases and J lost 2, with 16 bases in between.

CDR3 region: CASSAPVSYNEQFF. DNA of the CDR3: TGTGCCAGCAGCGCACCGGTTTCCTACAATGAGCAGTTCTTC. This rearrangement joins TRBV11-3 to TRBJ2-1; D uncertain. V was clipped by 5 bases and J by 1 base, with 9 bases between them. This CDR3 comprises 14 residues. Germline V gives CDR1 SGHNT, CDR2 YENEEA.

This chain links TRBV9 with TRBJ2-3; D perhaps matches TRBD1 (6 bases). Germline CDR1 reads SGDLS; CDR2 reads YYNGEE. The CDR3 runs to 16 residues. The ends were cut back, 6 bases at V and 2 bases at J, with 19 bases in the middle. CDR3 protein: CASTRTVRGPTDTQYF. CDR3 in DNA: TGTGCCAGCACACGGACGGTCAGGGGCCCCACAGATACGCAGTATTTT.

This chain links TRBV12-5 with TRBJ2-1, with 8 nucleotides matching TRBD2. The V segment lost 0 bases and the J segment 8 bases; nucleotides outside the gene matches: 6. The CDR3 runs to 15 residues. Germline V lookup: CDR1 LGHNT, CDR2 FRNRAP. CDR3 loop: CASGLVAGARYEQFF. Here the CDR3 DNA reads TGTGCTAGTGGTTTGGTAGCGGGGGCGAGATATGAGCAGTTCTTC.

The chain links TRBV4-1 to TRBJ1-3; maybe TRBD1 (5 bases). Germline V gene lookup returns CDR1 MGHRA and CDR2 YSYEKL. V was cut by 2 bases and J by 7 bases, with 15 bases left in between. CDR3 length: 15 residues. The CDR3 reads CASSQPRARRNTIYF. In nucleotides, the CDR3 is TGCGCCAGCAGCCAACCCAGGGCCCGACGGAACACCATATATTTT.

The CDR3 loop is CASSQVLGPETQYF. The DNA of the CDR3 is TGCGCCAGCAGCCAAGTCCTGGGCCCCGAGACCCAGTACTTC. The gene calls are TRBV4-1 and TRBJ2-5; D is unclear. The V end lost 1 base, the J end lost 5 bases, and 11 bases lay between the germline ends. The CDR3 is 14 residues long. Germline V CDR1 and CDR2: MGHRA, YSYEKL.

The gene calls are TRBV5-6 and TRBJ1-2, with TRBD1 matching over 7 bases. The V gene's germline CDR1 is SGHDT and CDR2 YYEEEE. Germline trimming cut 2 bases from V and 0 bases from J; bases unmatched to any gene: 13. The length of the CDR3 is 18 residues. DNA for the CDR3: TGTGCCAGCAGCTTAAGTCACAGGGGCGAAAGAGCTAACTATGGCTACACCTTC. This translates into CASSLSHRGERANYGYTF.

CDR3: CASSFGQFYGYTF. In nucleotides, the CDR3 is TGTGCCAGCAGCTTTGGACAGTTCTATGGCTACACCTTC. The genes are TRBV7-9 and TRBJ1-2, with a weak D call TRBD1 (6 bases). The V gene lost 3 bases and the J gene lost 4 bases, with 9 bases spanning the gap. The CDR3 consists of 13 residues. CDR1 and CDR2 from the germline V gene are SEHNR and FQNEAQ (reference sequence).

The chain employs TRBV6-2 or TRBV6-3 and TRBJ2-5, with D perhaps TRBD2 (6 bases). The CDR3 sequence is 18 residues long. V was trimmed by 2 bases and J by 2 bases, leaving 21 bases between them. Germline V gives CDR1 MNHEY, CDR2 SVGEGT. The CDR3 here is CASSYHRFTGDLQETQYF. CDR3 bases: TGTGCCAGCAGTTACCACAGGTTTACGGGGGACTTACAAGAGACCCAGTACTTC.

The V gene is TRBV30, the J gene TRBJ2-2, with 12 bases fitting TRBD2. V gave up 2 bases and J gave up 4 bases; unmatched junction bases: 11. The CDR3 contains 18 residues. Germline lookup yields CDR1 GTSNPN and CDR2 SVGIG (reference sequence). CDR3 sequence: CAWSPGLAGVSGTGELFF. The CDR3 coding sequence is TGTGCCTGGAGTCCGGGACTAGCGGGCGTGTCGGGCACCGGGGAGCTGTTTTTT.